Listed below are T cell receptor beta chains from one sample, sequenced in a study of T cell responses to AZD1222 COVID-19 vaccine. Some clones are missing from TCRdb's copy, which holds only in-frame ones; the method was immunoSEQ multiplex PCR. The data show about 90,000 clones, over 75% seen once. This specimen was peripheral blood, taken 28 days after the second AZD1222 dose. The receptor set was obtained from an adult who received the AZD1222 COVID-19 vaccine. Both conserved end residues are part of each CDR3. The D gene is left open where the match is weak. Where a row states a size, it is once, few, many or the class of an expanded clone; other rows omit it.

len	v_gene	d_gene	abundance	j_gene	CDR3nt	CDR3aa
13	TRBV5-1	.	.	TRBJ2-5	TGCGCCAGCAGAGGATGGGATAGTGAGACCCAGTACTTC	CASRGWDSETQYF
14	TRBV5-4	.	once	TRBJ1-4	TGTGCCAGCAGCACAACGGGGATTAATGAAAAACTGTTTTTT	CASSTTGINEKLFF
12	TRBV12-3/TRBV12-4	.	.	TRBJ2-3	TGTGCCAGCAGTTTCGGCGGGGATACGCAGTATTTT	CASSFGGDTQYF
16	TRBV5-6	TRBD2	.	TRBJ2-5	TGTGCCAGCAACCCTTCCCAGCGGGGGGCTCAAGAGACCCAGTACTTC	CASNPSQRGAQETQYF
17	TRBV19	.	once	TRBJ1-6	TGTGCCAGTAGTATATCGTTCGGCGGAACTTTAAATTCACCCCTCCACTTT	CASSISFGGTLNSPLHF
16	TRBV10-3	.	.	TRBJ2-3	TGTGCCATCAGTCCAGCGGCTAGCGAGAACACAGATACGCAGTATTTT	CAISPAASENTDTQYF
15	TRBV4-3	TRBD1	.	TRBJ1-2	TGCGCCAGCAGGCCCGACAGGGCCGGAAACTATGGCTACACCTTC	CASRPDRAGNYGYTF
16	TRBV19	.	.	TRBJ1-4	TGTGCCAGTAGTATACCTCCACGTTACCGGGATGAAAAACTGTTTTTT	CASSIPPRYRDEKLFF
13	TRBV10-1	.	.	TRBJ2-2	TGCGCCAGCAGTGAGTCCTACACCGGGGAGCTGTTTTTT	CASSESYTGELFF
13	TRBV27	TRBD1	.	TRBJ2-7	TGTGCCAGCAGGGACAGGGGAGGGTACGAGCAGTACTTC	CASRDRGGYEQYF
14	TRBV5-6	.	.	TRBJ1-3	TGTGCCAGCAGCTTGCTTAGCTCTGGAAACACCATATATTTT	CASSLLSSGNTIYF
14	TRBV7-2	.	.	TRBJ2-7	TGTGCCAGCAGCAGGGGGGACAGCACCTACGAGCAGTACTTC	CASSRGDSTYEQYF
15	TRBV7-9	.	.	TRBJ1-6	TGTGCCAGCAGCCTCCGCAGGGGCGACAATTCACCCCTCCACTTT	CASSLRRGDNSPLHF
12	TRBV25-1	.	.	TRBJ2-1	TGTGCCAGCAGTGAACCAGGACTTGAGCAGTTCTTC	CASSEPGLEQFF